These 4 T cell receptor beta chains were all obtained from the same sample, sequenced in a study of metastatic and nonmetastatic thyroid tumors. Nobody among the patients had been given any treatment before thyroid surgery. Using MiXCR, TCRdb re-called clones from the PCR reads. The sample lists 45,000 to 60,000 clones, about 15% occurring once. The sequenced material came from blood. The receptors here all came from a female donor with papillary thyroid cancer or a benign thyroid nodule (not recorded which). Some clones in this sample may be carry-over from other donors' samples.

In this sample, this clone turned up a few times. Other DNA sequences from this sample encode an identical CDR3 as well. The V call is TRBV5-4, the J call TRBJ2-7, with D perhaps TRBD1 or TRBD2 (5 bases each). This CDR3 has 15 amino acids. V lost 4 bases and J 3 bases, leaving 17 bases between the germline ends. CDR1 is SGHNT, CDR2 YYREEE, per germline (reference sequence). CDR3 amino acids: CASSPGTVGYYEQYF. The DNA of the CDR3 is TGTGCCAGCAGCCCCGGGACGGTTGGATACTACGAGCAGTACTTC.

This clone was detected ten times or more. A junction end diverges from the germline sequence, so it may reflect a read error. The chain couples TRBV27 to TRBJ2-7, with D unresolved. Germline CDR1 is MNHEY and CDR2 is SMNVEV (reference sequence). The length of the CDR3 is 15 residues. The CDR3 DNA sequence: TGTGCCAACAGTTTGAAAGGATGGGCAGACTACGAGCAGTACTTC. Translated, it gives CANSLKGWADYEQYF.

This clone appeared many times. This chain connects TRBV19 to TRBJ2-7; TRBD2 is a possible D gene (5 bases). This CDR3 has 13 residues. Germline CDR1 reads LNHDA; CDR2 reads SQIVND (reference sequence). V was shortened by 5 bases and J by 3 bases, with 11 bases between the two germline ends. CDR3 residues: CASSRAVNYEQYF. DNA of the CDR3: TGTGCCAGTAGTCGAGCGGTGAACTACGAGCAGTACTTC. Variable domain in full (rest from reference TRBV19 and TRBJ2-7): DGGITQSPKYLFRKEGQNVTLSCEQNLNHDAMYWYRQDPGQGLRLIYYSQIVNDFQKGDIAEGYSVSREKKESFPLTVTSAQKNPTAFYLCASSRAVNYEQYFGPGTRLTVT.

In this sample, this clone turned up many times. The chain recombines TRBV6-1 with TRBJ1-4; D remains unclear. Trimming pared 2 bases from V and 8 bases from J, leaving 18 bases between. Germline-derived CDR1 and CDR2 are MNHNS and SASEGT. CDR3 length: 16 residues. The CDR3 DNA reads TGTGCCAGCAGTGAACGACGTACGGGAACTACCGAAAAACTGTTTTTT. It codes for CASSERRTGTTEKLFF.